Below, 2 T cell receptor beta chains from the same sample are listed, as sequenced in a study of patients and donors after allogeneic stem cell transplantation. MiXCR, run by TCRdb on the RT-PCR reads, gives a single entry per CDR3 protein. The data contain roughly 890 distinct CDR3 sequences, more than 0.35% of them singletons. Input material: blood, either unsorted or a sorted T cell fraction (not recorded which). These receptors came from a human donor who was either an allogeneic HSCT recipient or a stem cell or donor lymphocyte infusion donor (not recorded which). It is not recorded whose cells these are; they may come from a transplant donor.

By proportion, this clonotype is medium-sized (0.01 to 0.1%). The chain combines TRBV5-1 with TRBJ2-1; TRBD2 aligns across 8 bases. J gave up 9 bases and V 3 bases, and 2 bases lay outside the gene matches. This CDR3 spans 12 amino acids. From germline, CDR1 is SGHRS and CDR2 YFSETQ. The CDR3 spells CASSSSGLEQFF. The CDR3 region has the DNA TGCGCCAGCAGCTCTAGCGGGCTTGAGCAGTTCTTC.

This clonotype ranks as medium-sized. This CDR3 reads CASSALLAGGSTDTQYF. CDR3 DNA: TGTGCCAGCAGTGCCCTACTAGCGGGAGGCAGCACAGATACGCAGTATTTT. The chain carries TRBV6-1 and TRBJ2-3; 12 bases map to TRBD2. J was trimmed by 0 bases and V by 4 bases; bases with no gene match: 5. The CDR3 totals 17 residues. The germline gives CDR1 MNHNS, CDR2 SASEGT.